This is a list of T cell receptor beta chains from one sample in a study of T cells after somatic rescue of genetic block. The method was immunoSEQ multiplex PCR; TCRdb's version includes in-frame clones alone and lacks a portion of them. The sample holds more than 12,000 clones, 55% to 75% seen once. Material: peripheral blood mononuclear cells (PBMCs). The receptors come from a man between 18 and 29 years old. CDR3s include the opening cysteine and the closing phenylalanine or tryptophan. The D gene is left open where the match is weak. Not every row has a clone size; where given, it reads once, few, many or a size class.

j_gene: TRBJ2-6
d_gene: TRBD1
abundance: -
v_gene: TRBV7-6
CDR3nt: TGTGCCAGCAGTTTTACTACCCGGGACAGGGTGGTATCCGGGGCCAACGTCCTGACTTTC
CDR3aa: CASSFTTRDRVVSGANVLTF

j_gene: TRBJ1-3
d_gene: -
abundance: -
v_gene: TRBV5-1
CDR3nt: TGCGCCAGCAGCAGGGGAGGTGGAAACACCATATATTTT
CDR3aa: CASSRGGGNTIYF

j_gene: TRBJ2-3
d_gene: -
abundance: once
v_gene: TRBV6-5
CDR3nt: TGTGCCAGCAGCCTTCAGGGAGGTTACACAGATACGCAGTATTTT
CDR3aa: CASSLQGGYTDTQYF

j_gene: TRBJ1-6
d_gene: -
abundance: -
v_gene: TRBV29-1
CDR3nt: TGCAGCGTCCAGGGTGACGGTAATTCACCCCTCCACTTT
CDR3aa: CSVQGDGNSPLHF

j_gene: TRBJ2-7
d_gene: TRBD1
abundance: once
v_gene: TRBV6-5
CDR3nt: TGTGCCACCCTGAAGGGGGACAGAACCTACGAGCAGTACTTC
CDR3aa: CATLKGDRTYEQYF

j_gene: TRBJ2-5
d_gene: -
abundance: -
v_gene: TRBV10-3
CDR3nt: TGTGCCATCAGCAAAGGGTTCCCAGGGGGAGGGGAGACCCAGTACTTC
CDR3aa: CAISKGFPGGGETQYF

j_gene: TRBJ1-1
d_gene: -
abundance: once
v_gene: TRBV11-2
CDR3nt: TGTGCCAGCAGCCAAGTATTGGCCACTGAAGCTTTCTTT
CDR3aa: CASSQVLATEAFF

j_gene: TRBJ1-3
d_gene: TRBD1
abundance: -
v_gene: TRBV6-6
CDR3nt: TGTGCCAGTGGGACAGGGAGTACTGGAAACACCATATATTTT
CDR3aa: CASGTGSTGNTIYF

j_gene: TRBJ2-5
d_gene: TRBD1
abundance: -
v_gene: TRBV11-3
CDR3nt: TGTGCCAGCAGCCCCCAGGGACAGGCTCAAGAGACCCAGTACTTC
CDR3aa: CASSPQGQAQETQYF

j_gene: TRBJ1-4
d_gene: TRBD1
abundance: once
v_gene: TRBV10-3
CDR3nt: TGTGCCATCAGCTCGGGACAGGGTAATGAAAAACTGTTTTTT
CDR3aa: CAISSGQGNEKLFF

j_gene: TRBJ2-3
d_gene: -
abundance: -
v_gene: TRBV7-9
CDR3nt: TGTGCCAGCAGCTTAGGGACAGGAGGGGCAGATACGCAGTATTTT
CDR3aa: CASSLGTGGADTQYF

j_gene: TRBJ2-5
d_gene: -
abundance: -
v_gene: TRBV4-1
CDR3nt: TGCGCCAGCAGCCAAGATTGGGGAAATGTCCAAGAGACCCAGTACTTC
CDR3aa: CASSQDWGNVQETQYF

j_gene: TRBJ2-2
d_gene: -
abundance: -
v_gene: TRBV30
CDR3nt: TGTGCCTGCAAGACAGGTAACACCGGGGAGCTGTTTTTT
CDR3aa: CACKTGNTGELFF

j_gene: TRBJ2-7
d_gene: TRBD2
abundance: -
v_gene: TRBV4-1
CDR3nt: TGTGCCAGCAGCTCCTTCGCGGGGGGGCCTGAGGAGCAGTACTTC
CDR3aa: CASSSFAGGPEEQYF

j_gene: TRBJ1-2
d_gene: TRBD1
abundance: -
v_gene: TRBV28
CDR3nt: TGTGCCAGCAGTTACTCGGGACAGGGCGTGAAGGGCTACACCTTC
CDR3aa: CASSYSGQGVKGYTF

j_gene: TRBJ1-1
d_gene: -
abundance: once
v_gene: TRBV7-2
CDR3nt: TGTGCCAGCAGCTTTTTTACAGACGGTGAGGCTTTCTTT
CDR3aa: CASSFFTDGEAFF

j_gene: TRBJ2-1
d_gene: -
abundance: once
v_gene: TRBV30
CDR3nt: TGTGCCTGGAGCCTTGGGACCATCTCCTACAATGAGCAGTTCTTC
CDR3aa: CAWSLGTISYNEQFF

j_gene: TRBJ1-1
d_gene: -
abundance: few
v_gene: TRBV7-9
CDR3nt: TGTGCCAGCAGCTTAGGGACCGTCGTAGTCACTGAAGCTTTCTTT
CDR3aa: CASSLGTVVVTEAFF

j_gene: TRBJ2-3
d_gene: -
abundance: -
v_gene: TRBV11-1
CDR3nt: TGTGCCAGCAGCTGGATAGGGTCACCCAGCACAGATACGCAGTATTTT
CDR3aa: CASSWIGSPSTDTQYF

j_gene: TRBJ1-6
d_gene: TRBD1
abundance: -
v_gene: TRBV27
CDR3nt: TGTGCCAGCAGTTTAGACAGGGGTCGTAATTCACCCCTCCACTTT
CDR3aa: CASSLDRGRNSPLHF

j_gene: TRBJ2-3
d_gene: TRBD2
abundance: -
v_gene: TRBV7-9
CDR3nt: TGTGCCAGCAGCTTAGAGCTAGCGGGCACAGATACGCAGTATTTT
CDR3aa: CASSLELAGTDTQYF

j_gene: TRBJ2-3
d_gene: -
abundance: -
v_gene: TRBV7-3
CDR3nt: TGTGCCAGCAGCTTAAGGTTGACAGATACGCAGTATTTT
CDR3aa: CASSLRLTDTQYF

j_gene: TRBJ2-7
d_gene: TRBD2
abundance: medium-sized
v_gene: TRBV5-1
CDR3nt: TGCGCCAGCAGCTCAAGGACTAGCGGGAGTTATAGCGAGCAGTACTTC
CDR3aa: CASSSRTSGSYSEQYF

j_gene: TRBJ2-3
d_gene: TRBD1
abundance: -
v_gene: TRBV10-3
CDR3nt: TGTGCCATCCTCGGGACAGGGGGCTGGGATACGCAGTATTTT
CDR3aa: CAILGTGGWDTQYF

j_gene: TRBJ2-3
d_gene: -
abundance: once
v_gene: TRBV7-9
CDR3nt: TGTGCCAGCAGCTTAGTCCAAGGGGCGGATACGCAGTATTTT
CDR3aa: CASSLVQGADTQYF

j_gene: TRBJ2-7
d_gene: -
abundance: -
v_gene: TRBV6-5
CDR3nt: TGTGCCAGCAGTTACTCTGGGGGCCTCTTCTACGAGCAGTACTTC
CDR3aa: CASSYSGGLFYEQYF

j_gene: TRBJ2-3
d_gene: -
abundance: -
v_gene: TRBV5-1
CDR3nt: TGCGCCAGCAGTTTTACCCCTAATACGCAGTATTTT
CDR3aa: CASSFTPNTQYF

j_gene: TRBJ1-1
d_gene: -
abundance: -
v_gene: TRBV5-1
CDR3nt: TGCGCCAGCCGTCCCGCAGGGAACACTGAAGCTTTCTTT
CDR3aa: CASRPAGNTEAFF

j_gene: TRBJ2-1
d_gene: -
abundance: -
v_gene: TRBV28
CDR3nt: TGTGCCAGCAGTCCCCGGAGGGGCTTCTACAATGAGCAGTTCTTC
CDR3aa: CASSPRRGFYNEQFF

j_gene: TRBJ2-7
d_gene: -
abundance: -
v_gene: TRBV11-2
CDR3nt: TGTGCCAGCAGCTTAGATAGGGAGCGGAGGAGCTCCTACGAGCAGTACTTC
CDR3aa: CASSLDRERRSSYEQYF

j_gene: TRBJ2-7
d_gene: TRBD1
abundance: -
v_gene: TRBV5-1
CDR3nt: TGCGCCAGCAGGGGACAGAGTTCCTCCTACGAGCAGTACTTC
CDR3aa: CASRGQSSSYEQYF

j_gene: TRBJ2-1
d_gene: -
abundance: few
v_gene: TRBV10-3
CDR3nt: TGTGCCATCGGGGGGCCTTATCGGAATGAGCAGTTCTTC
CDR3aa: CAIGGPYRNEQFF

j_gene: TRBJ1-4
d_gene: -
abundance: -
v_gene: TRBV28
CDR3nt: TGTGCCAGCAGTTTAAATGGGATGGCTAATGAAAAACTGTTTTTT
CDR3aa: CASSLNGMANEKLFF

j_gene: TRBJ2-1
d_gene: TRBD2
abundance: -
v_gene: TRBV27
CDR3nt: TGTGCCAGCAGTTTACTAGCGGGGGTAGTCTACAATGAGCAGTTCTTC
CDR3aa: CASSLLAGVVYNEQFF

j_gene: TRBJ1-2
d_gene: TRBD1
abundance: once
v_gene: TRBV4-2
CDR3nt: TGTGCCAGCAGCCAAATTGGACAGGATCGTACAAAGGGCTACACCTTC
CDR3aa: CASSQIGQDRTKGYTF

j_gene: TRBJ2-7
d_gene: -
abundance: once
v_gene: TRBV30
CDR3nt: TGTGCCTGGGGGGATCGAGAGCAGTACTTC
CDR3aa: CAWGDREQYF

j_gene: TRBJ2-3
d_gene: TRBD2
abundance: -
v_gene: TRBV28
CDR3nt: TGTGCCAGCAGTCTGGGACTAGCCTCGACAGATACGCAGTATTTT
CDR3aa: CASSLGLASTDTQYF